This is a list of T cell receptor beta chains from one sample in a study of cytomegalovirus exposure and HLA in healthy donors. This table comes from immunoSEQ multiplex PCR, and its TCRdb copy is limited to in-frame clones, with some not included. The sample yields approximately 180,000 clones, 80% seen once. Sequencing was done on a sample of PBMCs. The receptors here all came from a woman in her thirties or forties in good health and CMV-seronegative. Each CDR3 is given with its conserved first and last residue. D genes are given only for firm matches. Clone size appears in some rows only: once, few, many, or a class for an expanded clone.

v_gene,d_gene,abundance,j_gene,CDR3aa,CDR3nt
TRBV5-4,TRBD1,NA,TRBJ2-2,CASSLQQGASTGELFF,TGTGCCAGCAGCTTGCAACAGGGGGCTAGCACCGGGGAGCTGTTTTTT
TRBV19,TRBD2,NA,TRBJ2-1,CASSQSGSGSRDEQFF,TGTGCCAGTAGCCAAAGTGGTAGCGGGAGTAGGGATGAGCAGTTCTTC
TRBV2,TRBD2,NA,TRBJ2-5,CASSVALAGETQYF,TGTGCCAGCAGTGTAGCCCTAGCGGGAGAGACCCAGTACTTC
TRBV7-9,NA,NA,TRBJ2-3,CASSLIGGGSTDTQYF,TGTGCCAGCAGCTTGATCGGAGGCGGGAGCACAGATACGCAGTATTTT
TRBV7-2,TRBD1,NA,TRBJ1-5,CASSLAPGGGNQPQHF,TGTGCCAGCAGCTTAGCGCCAGGGGGCGGCAATCAGCCCCAGCATTTT
TRBV4-3,NA,NA,TRBJ2-5,CASSQEKVESETRETQYF,TGCGCCAGCAGCCAAGAGAAGGTTGAGAGCGAGACCAGAGAGACCCAGTACTTC
TRBV6-1,NA,NA,TRBJ2-3,CASSESAGTTDTQYF,TGTGCCAGCAGTGAATCGGCGGGAACCACAGATACGCAGTATTTT
TRBV2,TRBD1,NA,TRBJ1-2,CASSEADRGYGYTF,TGTGCCAGCAGTGAAGCTGACAGGGGCTATGGCTACACCTTC
TRBV9,NA,NA,TRBJ1-1,CASSVVVGQNTEAFF,TGTGCCAGCAGCGTAGTTGTCGGTCAGAACACTGAAGCTTTCTTT
TRBV19,NA,NA,TRBJ1-5,CATKSRSNQPQHF,TGTGCCACTAAGTCGCGGAGCAATCAGCCCCAGCATTTT
TRBV5-6,TRBD2,NA,TRBJ2-2,CASSALGQGGTGELFF,TGTGCCAGCAGCGCCCTAGGCCAGGGAGGGACCGGGGAGCTGTTTTTT
TRBV19,NA,few,TRBJ2-6,CASSRQNRGGLAGGANVLTF,TGTGCCAGTAGTAGGCAGAACAGGGGGGGCCTCGCAGGTGGGGCCAACGTCCTGACTTTC
TRBV11-1,NA,NA,TRBJ1-2,CASSQDSWGYTF,TGTGCCAGCAGCCAGGACAGTTGGGGCTACACCTTC
TRBV4-2,NA,NA,TRBJ2-5,CASSQDTRETQYF,TGTGCCAGCAGCCAAGATACGAGAGAGACCCAGTACTTC
TRBV11-3,TRBD2,NA,TRBJ2-5,CASSLVSSGRQETQYF,TGTGCCAGCAGCTTAGTGTCTAGCGGGCGCCAAGAGACCCAGTACTTC
TRBV19,NA,NA,TRBJ2-3,CASSLRLSADTQYF,TGTGCCAGTAGTCTCCGACTGAGCGCAGATACGCAGTATTTT
TRBV7-3,NA,NA,TRBJ2-1,CASSPFGTFNEQFF,TGTGCCAGCAGCCCCTTTGGGACTTTCAATGAGCAGTTCTTC
TRBV30,TRBD1,NA,TRBJ2-1,CAWSVGQSSYNEQFF,TGTGCCTGGAGTGTGGGACAGAGCTCCTACAATGAGCAGTTCTTC
TRBV5-1,TRBD1,NA,TRBJ2-2,CASSGQGALGEELFF,TGCGCCAGCAGCGGGCAGGGGGCGCTGGGAGAGGAGCTGTTTTTT
TRBV5-1,TRBD1,NA,TRBJ1-2,CASSWGQGDGYTF,TGCGCCAGCAGCTGGGGACAGGGAGATGGCTACACCTTC
TRBV4-3,NA,few,TRBJ2-1,CASSQHGGLADNEQFF,TGCGCCAGCAGCCAACACGGGGGGCTAGCGGACAATGAGCAGTTCTTC
TRBV2,NA,few,TRBJ2-3,CASRDYTDTQYF,TGTGCCAGCCGGGATTACACAGATACGCAGTATTTT
TRBV6-1,NA,few,TRBJ1-5,CASRARGGRQPQHF,TGTGCCAGCAGGGCAAGGGGCGGTCGGCAGCCCCAGCATTTT
TRBV7-9,TRBD1,NA,TRBJ2-5,CASSVAGGVETQYF,TGTGCCAGCAGTGTGGCAGGGGGTGTGGAGACCCAGTACTTC
TRBV7-2,NA,few,TRBJ1-3,CASSLGPSAGNTIYF,TGTGCCAGCAGCTTGGGGCCGTCCGCTGGAAACACCATATATTTT
TRBV7-8,TRBD1,NA,TRBJ2-1,CASSGQGDYNEQFF,TGTGCCAGCAGCGGGCAGGGGGACTACAATGAGCAGTTCTTC
TRBV11-2,NA,few,TRBJ2-3,CASSLGSLRTDTQYF,TGTGCCAGCAGCTTAGGGAGTCTTCGCACAGATACGCAGTATTTT
TRBV7-2,NA,NA,TRBJ2-2,CASSLVQYTGELFF,TGTGCCAGCAGCTTAGTTCAATACACCGGGGAGCTGTTTTTT
TRBV5-4,TRBD2,NA,TRBJ2-1,CASSLRLAGGDEQFF,TGTGCCAGCAGCTTGAGGCTAGCGGGAGGAGATGAGCAGTTCTTC
TRBV19,TRBD2,NA,TRBJ2-1,CASRSQGTSGYNEQFF,TGTGCCAGTAGATCACAGGGGACTAGCGGATACAATGAGCAGTTCTTC
TRBV6-4,TRBD1,once,TRBJ2-2,CASRQGANTGELFF,TGTGCCAGTAGACAGGGGGCGAACACCGGGGAGCTGTTTTTT
TRBV6-5,NA,few,TRBJ1-1,CASTDLRGGRTEAFF,TGTGCCAGCACCGACCTTAGGGGGGGGAGGACTGAAGCTTTCTTT
TRBV11-3,NA,NA,TRBJ2-2,CASSLGSRHSNTGELFF,TGTGCCAGCAGCTTAGGGAGTAGGCACTCAAACACCGGGGAGCTGTTTTTT
TRBV4-3,NA,NA,TRBJ1-4,CASSQRGGEKLFF,TGCGCCAGCAGCCAACGGGGTGGGGAAAAACTGTTTTTT
TRBV4-2,NA,NA,TRBJ2-3,CASSQEVYPLNTQYF,TGTGCCAGCAGCCAAGAGGTCTACCCCCTAAATACGCAGTATTTT
TRBV6-1,TRBD2,once,TRBJ2-2,CASSERAGGPTGELFF,TGTGCCAGCAGTGAAAGGGCGGGAGGGCCGACCGGGGAGCTGTTTTTT
TRBV7-9,TRBD1,NA,TRBJ1-1,CASSTGQGRSEAFF,TGTGCCAGCAGCACCGGACAGGGTAGATCTGAAGCTTTCTTT
TRBV2,NA,NA,TRBJ2-1,CASSDAPQAWADEQFF,TGTGCCAGCAGTGACGCGCCCCAGGCTTGGGCAGACGAGCAGTTCTTC
TRBV11-3,TRBD1,NA,TRBJ1-3,CASSLQGGTGNTIYF,TGTGCCAGCAGCTTACAGGGGGGCACTGGAAACACCATATATTTT
TRBV7-2,NA,few,TRBJ1-5,CASSLADLRGEPQHF,TGTGCCAGCAGCTTAGCGGATCTCAGGGGTGAGCCCCAGCATTTT
TRBV6-5,NA,NA,TRBJ2-5,CASTGAGAGKTQYF,TGTGCCAGCACCGGGGCAGGGGCAGGAAAGACCCAGTACTTC
TRBV9,NA,NA,TRBJ2-3,CASSPSTVTDTQYF,TGTGCCAGCAGCCCTTCGACAGTGACAGATACGCAGTATTTT
TRBV9,NA,NA,TRBJ2-7,CASSNRVGTYEQYF,TGTGCCAGCAGCAACAGGGTAGGGACCTACGAGCAGTACTTC
TRBV6-1,TRBD1,NA,TRBJ2-5,CASSDQPGQGKETQYF,TGTGCCAGCAGTGACCAACCGGGACAGGGAAAAGAGACCCAGTACTTC
TRBV29-1,NA,NA,TRBJ2-7,CSVATGSGSYEQYF,TGCAGCGTCGCGACAGGGAGCGGGTCCTACGAGCAGTACTTC